The 29 T cell receptor beta chains below all came from one sample that was sequenced in a study of CD8+CD57+ T cells in acquired aplastic anemia. Selection for sequencing was limited to patients who had shown CD8+CD57+ cell expansion by flow cytometry. Template material for TCR beta VDJ and CDR3 profiling consisted of genomic DNA. TCRdb re-analysed the reads in MiXCR, keeping a single row per CDR3 protein. The sample comprises around 220,000 distinct CDR3 sequences, about half of which are singletons, and about 20% rests with the top ten. Specimen: sorted CD4+, CD8+, or CD8+CD57+ T cells (not recorded which) from PBMCs. Receptors were obtained from a human donor with aplastic anemia.

This clonotype has only a few counts. This chain links TRBV5-5 with TRBJ1-6, with D hard to call. V was shortened by 4 bases and J by 0 bases, with 8 bases between the two germline ends. The CDR3 covers 15 residues. Per the germline V gene, CDR1 is SGHKS and CDR2 is YYEKEE (reference sequence). The CDR3 spells CASSLLPSYNSPLHF. The DNA for the CDR3 is TGTGCCAGCAGCCTACTGCCCTCCTATAATTCACCCCTCCACTTT.

This clonotype was counted only a few times. The chain uses TRBV6-1 and TRBJ2-5; TRBD2 agrees at 10 bases. Germline CDR1 reads MNHNS; CDR2 reads SASEGT. V was pared by 5 bases and J by 5 bases, with 8 bases of the junction left unmatched. CDR3 length: 15 amino acids. The CDR3 spells CASSSTSGAGETQYF. The CDR3 region has the DNA TGTGCCAGCAGTAGTACTAGCGGGGCGGGGGAGACCCAGTACTTC.

This clonotype was seen ten or more times. This chain uses TRBV6-1 with TRBJ2-1; 10 bases are shared with TRBD2. The CDR3 is made up of 14 amino acids. CDR1 is MNHNS and CDR2 is SASEGT in the germline V gene. Trimming took 3 bases from V and 6 from J; bases not matched to a gene: 2. This CDR3 is CASSDERGGNEQFF. The CDR3 DNA reads TGTGCCAGCAGTGATGAGCGGGGGGGCAATGAGCAGTTCTTC.

This clonotype has ten or more counts. The J gene is TRBJ1-1, the V gene TRBV10-1; no reliable D call. Trimming took off 0 bases at V and 0 bases at J, with 8 bases between the two ends. Per the germline V gene, CDR1 is WNHNN and CDR2 is SYGVQD (reference sequence). The length of the CDR3 is 15 residues. CDR3 DNA sequence: TGCGCCAGCAGTGAGTCATTGGGAATGAACACTGAAGCTTTCTTT. Its translation: CASSESLGMNTEAFF.

This clonotype occurred many times. V gene TRBV5-4 combines with J gene TRBJ1-6; 7 nucleotides line up with TRBD1. The CDR3 runs to 14 residues. V trimming: 4 bases; J trimming: 9 bases; junction bases outside the gene matches: 7. In germline, CDR1 is SGHNT, CDR2 YYREEE (reference sequence). This CDR3 is CASSRGGEGSPLHF. The CDR3 DNA reads TGTGCCAGCAGCAGAGGGGGCGAAGGTTCACCCCTCCACTTT.

This clonotype was observed at least ten times. The rearrangement links TRBV4-2 to TRBJ1-2; TRBD1 is a possible D gene (6 bases). V was clipped by 0 bases and J by 8 bases, with 16 bases between them. This CDR3 spans 15 amino acids. Germline V gives CDR1 LGHNA, CDR2 YNFKEQ. For the CDR3, the DNA is TGTGCCAGCAGCCAAGATATGGACAGTTATACCGGCTACACCTTC. Translating it yields CASSQDMDSYTGYTF.

The CDR3, as DNA: TGTGCCAGCTCACCGTCGGACAAGAACGAGCAGTACTTC. Protein product: CASSPSDKNEQYF. The V call is TRBV18, the J call TRBJ2-7; D perhaps matches TRBD1 (5 bases). Looked up from germline, CDR1 is KGHSH and CDR2 is LQKENI. The CDR3 covers 13 residues. Trimming shortened V by 3 bases and J by 5 bases, and 11 bases separated the two germline ends.

With respect to this clonotype: The junction differs from germline at one of its ends, possibly a read error. The CDR3: CTTSRDHSQIYEQYF. The DNA of the CDR3 is TGTACCACCAGCAGGGACCATTCCCAGATCTACGAGCAGTACTTC. The rearrangement uses TRBV15 and TRBJ2-7; D may match TRBD1 or TRBD2 (5 bases each). Germline V lookup: CDR1 LNHNV, CDR2 YYDKDF (reference sequence). The CDR3 is 15 amino acids.

In this sample, this clonotype turned up many times. The CDR3 nucleotides are TGTGCCAGCAGGGGGACTAGCGGGGGGGCCAATGAGCAGTTCTTC. Its translation: CASRGTSGGANEQFF. V and J are TRBV2 and TRBJ2-1, with 16 bases that match TRBD2. Per germline, CDR1 SNHLY and CDR2 FYNNEI. The CDR3 length is 15 residues. The ends lost 6 bases at V and 6 bases at J; junction bases unmatched: 2.

This clonotype appeared many times. The V call is TRBV4-1, the J call TRBJ1-1, with a tentative D call TRBD1 (5 bases). With 4 bases removed from V and 7 bases from J, the gap between germline ends came to 10 bases. Per germline, CDR1 MGHRA and CDR2 YSYEKL. The CDR3 is made up of 12 amino acids. The CDR3 loop is CASSLGRSEAFF. CDR3 nucleotide sequence: TGCGCCAGCAGCCTGGGACGGAGTGAAGCTTTCTTT.

J is TRBJ2-3 and V is TRBV2, with 11 positions matching TRBD2. V lost 8 bases and J lost 6; bases outside the gene matches: 7. CDR1 and CDR2 from the germline V gene are SNHLY and FYNNEI. The CDR3 consists of 14 residues. The CDR3 DNA reads as TGTGCCAGCGAAACTAGCGGGGGTGGTGATACGCAGTATTTT. This codes for CASETSGGGDTQYF.

This clonotype occurred a few times. The rearrangement uses TRBV25-1 and TRBJ2-7; D perhaps matches TRBD2 (6 bases). The germline V gene has CDR1 MGHDK and CDR2 SYGVNS. Trimming removed 1 base at V and 5 bases at J, with 9 bases between. The CDR3 loop spans 13 amino acids. CDR3 sequence: CASSESRRDEQYF. The CDR3 bases are TGTGCCAGCAGTGAATCGCGGAGGGACGAGCAGTACTTC.

Comments on this clonotype: Possible read error: a much larger clone is one base away. The genes are TRBV5-1 and TRBJ2-7, with a tentative D call TRBD1 (7 bases). Germline-derived CDR1 and CDR2 are SGHRS and YFSETQ. V was cut by 4 bases and J by 3 bases, with 14 bases left in between. CDR3 length equals 14 residues. CDR3 region: CASSAGTADYEQYF. In DNA, the CDR3 is TGCGCCAGCAGCGCGGGGACAGCGGACTACGAGCAGTACTTC.

About this clonotype itself: A much larger clonotype is one base distant, so this may be a read error. This rearrangement joins TRBV5-4 to TRBJ2-1; tentative D call: TRBD2 (6 bases). Germline values: CDR1 SGHNT, CDR2 YYREEE (reference sequence). Trimming stripped 2 bases from V and 10 bases from J, with 16 bases between. This CDR3 spans 14 amino acids. CDR3 in DNA: TGTGCCAGCAGCTTACGCGGGGTAATCTACGAGCAGTTCTTC. Translating it yields CASSLRGVIYEQFF.

This clonotype occurred many times. The chain carries TRBV20-1 and TRBJ1-5, with a possible D match to TRBD1 (6 bases). Per the germline V gene, CDR1 is DFQATT and CDR2 is SNEGSKA (reference sequence). The CDR3 totals 16 residues. The V gene lost 6 bases and the J gene lost 0 bases, with 18 bases spanning the gap. CDR3 in amino acids: CSAPVAGGVSNQPQHF. CDR3 sequence (DNA): TGCAGTGCCCCTGTAGCGGGGGGCGTTAGCAATCAGCCCCAGCATTTT.

A note on this clonotype: Being one base from a much bigger clone, this may be a read error. V usage is TRBV5-1 and J usage is TRBJ2-3, with D possibly matching TRBD1 (5 bases). The germline V gene encodes CDR1 SGHRS and CDR2 YFSETQ. This CDR3 region has 14 residues. The CDR3 loop is CASGLAQGADTQYF. The CDR3 DNA follows: TGCGCCAGCGGCTTGGCCCAGGGCGCGGATACGCAGTATTTT.

The chain employs TRBV15 and TRBJ1-1; TRBD1 might be the D (6 bases). Germline CDR1 reads LNHNV; CDR2 reads YYDKDF (reference sequence). V lost 0 bases and J 2 bases, leaving 13 bases between the germline ends. The CDR3 totals 16 residues. The CDR3 nucleotides are TGTGCCACCAGCAGAGATTGGAGGGGGTCAAACACTGAAGCTTTCTTT. Its translation: CATSRDWRGSNTEAFF. Drawing the rest from reference TRBV15 and TRBJ1-1, the complete variable domain is DAMVIQNPRYQVTQFGKPVTLSCSQTLNHNVMYWYQQKSSQAPKLLFHYYDKDFNNEADTPDNFQSRRPNTSFCFLDIRSPGLGDTAMYLCATSRDWRGSNTEAFFGQGTRLTVV.

This clonotype was seen repeatedly, ten times or more. The genes are TRBV5-1 and TRBJ2-1, with TRBD1 matching over 8 bases. Germline V gene sequence: CDR1 SGHRS, CDR2 YFSETQ. The trim removed 4 bases at V and 5 bases at J, leaving 5 bases unmatched. The CDR3 sequence is 14 residues long. CDR3 DNA: TGCGCCAGCAGCACGACAGGGGAGGACAATGAGCAGTTCTTC. This gives the protein CASSTTGEDNEQFF.

This clonotype was counted ten times or more. The rearrangement links TRBV7-3 to TRBJ2-3; D perhaps matches TRBD1 (5 bases). V lost 2 bases, J lost 2 bases, and 11 bases lay in between. The CDR3 sequence is 15 residues long. The germline CDR1 and CDR2 sequences are SGHTA and FQGTGA. The CDR3 sequence: CASSLRQGPTDTQYF. The DNA for the CDR3 is TGTGCCAGCAGCTTACGCCAGGGTCCCACAGATACGCAGTATTTT.

This clonotype was counted many times. V and J are TRBV20-1 and TRBJ1-5; 7 nucleotides line up with TRBD1. The trim removed 6 bases at V and 5 bases at J, leaving 7 bases unmatched. The length of the CDR3 is 13 residues. Germline-derived CDR1 and CDR2 are DFQATT and SNEGSKA (reference sequence). CDR3 DNA sequence: TGCAGTGCACGCGACAGGGAGGATCAGCCCCAGCATTTT. It yields the protein CSARDREDQPQHF.

The chain recombines TRBV11-3 with TRBJ2-2; D remains unclear. This CDR3 has 12 amino acids. In germline, CDR1 is SGHNT, CDR2 YENEEA. The CDR3 protein is CGSASDTGELFF. CDR3 bases: TGTGGCAGTGCTAGTGACACCGGGGAGCTGTTTTTT.

The rearrangement links TRBV6-1 to TRBJ1-2, with 10 bases identical to TRBD1. This CDR3 is built from 15 residues. Germline-derived CDR1 and CDR2 are MNHNS and SASEGT. Losses at the gene ends were 6 bases for V and 4 bases for J; bases not matched to a gene: 8. For the CDR3, the DNA is TGTGCCAGCAGGACACAGACAGGGGGCTTCTATGGCTACACCTTC. Amino acids: CASRTQTGGFYGYTF.

The chain's CDR3 is CASSEDAGEASGNTIYF. The CDR3 DNA sequence: TGTGCCAGCAGTGAAGATGCGGGAGAAGCCTCTGGAAACACCATATATTTT. This chain links TRBV6-1 with TRBJ1-3; D not resolved. The V and J ends lost 1 base and 0 bases respectively, with 13 bases between them. CDR3 length equals 17 residues. Germline V lookup: CDR1 MNHNS, CDR2 SASEGT.

At least ten counts were recorded for this clonotype. In nucleotides, the CDR3 is TGTGCCAGCAGTGAGAGGGAGAACACTGAAGCTTTCTTT. It is translated as CASSERENTEAFF. The chain carries TRBV2 and TRBJ1-1; D remains unclear. CDR3 length: 13 residues. Germline CDR1 is SNHLY and CDR2 is FYNNEI. Trimming shortened V by 3 bases and J by 1 base, and 6 bases separated the two germline ends. The whole variable domain, remainder taken from reference TRBV2 and TRBJ1-1, is EPEVTQTPSHQVTQMGQEVILRCVPISNHLYFYWYRQILGQKVEFLVSFYNNEISEKSEIFDDQFSVERPDGSNFTLKIRSTKLEDSAMYFCASSERENTEAFFGQGTRLTVV.

In this sample, this clonotype turned up many times. V usage is TRBV5-1 and J usage is TRBJ2-3, with 7 nucleotides matching TRBD1. The CDR3 is made up of 15 amino acids. The junction had 4 bases not matched to a gene; V was cut back by 0 bases and J by 3 bases. The V gene's germline CDR1 is SGHRS and CDR2 YFSETQ. CDR3 nucleotide sequence: TGCGCCAGCAGCTTGGGACAGGGAGAGACAGATACGCAGTATTTT. It is translated as CASSLGQGETDTQYF. Combining the CDR3 with reference TRBV5-1 and TRBJ2-3 gives the whole variable domain KAGVTQTPRYLIKTRGQQVTLSCSPISGHRSVSWYQQTPGQGLQFLFEYFSETQRNKGNFPGRFSGRQFSNSRSEMNVSTLELGDSALYLCASSLGQGETDTQYFGPGTRLTVL.

The V gene is TRBV12-3 or TRBV12-4, the J gene TRBJ2-7; 10 bases agree with TRBD1. Trimming at V came to 6 bases and at J to 5 bases, leaving 16 bases not matched to a gene. This CDR3 region has 17 residues. CDR3 amino acids: CASSQQSDRGRKDEQYF. CDR3 DNA: TGTGCCAGCAGCCAACAGTCCGACAGGGGGCGCAAAGACGAGCAGTACTTC.

The chain carries TRBV11-1 and TRBJ2-7; the match to TRBD1 covers 9 bases. With 5 bases clipped from V and 5 bases from J, the junction kept 10 bases outside the gene matches. The germline CDR1 and CDR2 sequences are SGHAT and FQDESV (reference sequence). This CDR3 is 15 amino acids long. DNA of the CDR3: TGTGCCAGCAGCCCCCCCGGGACAGGGATCCACGAGCAGTACTTC. Translation: CASSPPGTGIHEQYF. The complete variable domain, with remaining parts taken from reference TRBV11-1 and TRBJ2-7, reads EAEVAQSPRYKITEKSQAVAFWCDPISGHATLYWYRQILGQGPELLVQFQDESVVDDSQLPKDRFSAERLKGVDSTLKIQPAELGDSAMYLCASSPPGTGIHEQYFGPGTRLTVT.

This clonotype was found a few times. The gene calls are TRBV20-1 and TRBJ2-7; D gene unclear. Trimming took 1 base from V and 10 from J, leaving 11 bases between them. The germline V gene encodes CDR1 DFQATT and CDR2 SNEGSKA (reference sequence). The CDR3 sequence is 11 residues long. CDR3 loop: CSARGADPQYF. The CDR3 coding sequence is TGCAGTGCTAGAGGGGCTGATCCTCAGTACTTC.

This clonotype was counted many times. This chain connects TRBV20-1 to TRBJ2-3, with a tentative D call TRBD2 (7 bases). Trimming removed 3 bases at V and 2 bases at J, with 9 bases between. The CDR3 has 13 residues. CDR1 DFQATT and CDR2 SNEGSKA come from the germline V gene (reference sequence). In nucleotides, the CDR3 is TGCAGTGCTAGCGGGGGGCACACAGATACGCAGTATTTT. Its protein is CSASGGHTDTQYF.